Following are 32 T cell receptor beta chains from one sample sequenced in a study of PD-L1 blockade in urothelial cancer. As for time point: peripheral blood 6 weeks after treatment start. TCRdb's copy holds only in-frame clones and misses some; the assay was immunoSEQ multiplex PCR. The sample has roughly 110,000 clones; around 90% are singletons. Sequenced material: PBMCs, taken around atezolizumab (anti-PD-L1) treatment. The receptors shown here come from a man between 60 and 75 years old with urothelial cancer.

The V and J genes are TRBV2 and TRBJ2-1; D is unresolved. The length of the CDR3 is 12 residues. V lost 6 bases and J 6 bases, leaving 9 bases between the germline ends. Germline CDR1 SNHLY, CDR2 FYNNEI. Here the CDR3 reads CASRPDLNEQFF. Here the CDR3 DNA reads TGTGCCAGCAGGCCAGATCTCAATGAGCAGTTCTTC.

This chain joins TRBV19 and TRBJ2-1; 13 bases fit TRBD2. With 5 bases clipped from V and 11 bases from J, the junction kept 9 bases outside the gene matches. This CDR3 contains 15 residues. Germline-derived CDR1 and CDR2 are LNHDA and SQIVND (reference sequence). CDR3 in amino acids: CASSGLAGDGMKQFF. CDR3 DNA sequence: TGTGCCAGTAGTGGACTAGCGGGAGACGGCATGAAGCAGTTCTTC.

The sample holds one count of this clone. The chain couples TRBV5-1 to TRBJ1-6; D call uncertain. Germline assignment: CDR1 SGHRS and CDR2 YFSETQ. CDR3 length: 14 residues. Trimming left V 0 bases short and J 7 bases short, with 8 bases between. The CDR3 coding sequence is TGCGCCAGCAGCTTGGACCTCGGGAATTCACCCCTCCACTTT. Translating gives CASSLDLGNSPLHF.

The chain combines TRBV4-2 with TRBJ1-6; no clear D. V dropped 4 bases and J dropped 3 bases, with 13 bases sitting between them. Germline V gives CDR1 LGHNA, CDR2 YNFKEQ. The CDR3 consists of 16 residues. In DNA, the CDR3 is TGTGCCAGCAGCCCGAAGGCGGGAGACTATAATTCACCCCTCCACTTT. This gives the protein CASSPKAGDYNSPLHF.

The V call is TRBV5-1, the J call TRBJ2-5, with 9 positions matching TRBD1. The J segment lost 5 bases and the V segment lost 5 bases, leaving 7 bases of the junction unmatched. Germline V gene lookup returns CDR1 SGHRS and CDR2 YFSETQ. CDR3 length equals 14 residues. This CDR3 reads CASSLGQGWETQYF. The CDR3 DNA reads TGCGCCAGCAGTCTCGGACAGGGGTGGGAGACCCAGTACTTC.

Points on this clone: The sample holds other DNA sequences that translate to the same CDR3. CDR3 in amino acids: CASSLQGGMNTEAFF. The CDR3 DNA is TGTGCCAGCAGCTTGCAGGGTGGGATGAACACTGAAGCTTTCTTT. V is TRBV5-4 and J is TRBJ1-1, with D perhaps TRBD1 (5 bases). The CDR3 extends over 15 amino acids. Germline lookup yields CDR1 SGHNT and CDR2 YYREEE (reference sequence). V lost 1 base and J lost 0, with 10 bases in between.

The chain joins TRBV7-2 to TRBJ1-5; D possibly corresponds to TRBD1 (6 bases). CDR1 SGHTA and CDR2 FQGNSA come from the germline V gene. Trimming cost V 4 bases and J 6 bases, with 10 bases left between them. This CDR3 comprises 13 residues. The CDR3 sequence: CASSSAGAQPQHF. For the CDR3, the DNA is TGTGCCAGCAGCTCAGCGGGGGCTCAGCCCCAGCATTTT.

The J gene is TRBJ1-2, the V gene TRBV9; 8 positions agree with TRBD1. The CDR3 spans 14 residues. V gave up 4 bases and J gave up 7 bases; unmatched junction bases: 9. Germline assignment: CDR1 SGDLS and CDR2 YYNGEE. The CDR3 reads CASSTSTGEGGYTF. CDR3 in DNA: TGTGCCAGCAGCACCTCGACAGGGGAGGGTGGCTACACCTTC. The entire variable domain, with the rest obtained from reference TRBV9 and TRBJ1-2, is as follows: DSGVTQTPKHLITATGQRVTLRCSPRSGDLSVYWYQQSLDQGLQFLIQYYNGEERAKGNILERFSAQQFPDLHSELNLSSLELGDSALYFCASSTSTGEGGYTFGSGTRLTVV.

This chain links TRBV5-1 with TRBJ2-2; D perhaps matches TRBD1 (6 bases). The CDR3 spans 17 residues. Trimming shortened V by 0 bases and J by 1 base, and 13 bases separated the two germline ends. Germline V gene sequence: CDR1 SGHRS, CDR2 YFSETQ. The CDR3 coding sequence is TGCGCCAGCAGCTTGGGGGGGACACCCGAGAACACCGGGGAGCTGTTTTTT. It codes for CASSLGGTPENTGELFF.

This clone showed up just once. The V call is TRBV6-6, the J call TRBJ2-3; maybe TRBD2 (5 bases). This CDR3 region has 15 residues. Trimming left V 0 bases short and J 0 bases short, with 7 bases between. The germline CDR1 and CDR2 sequences are MNHNY and SVGAGI (reference sequence). The CDR3 loop reads CASSYSRESTDTQYF. The CDR3 DNA follows: TGTGCCAGCAGTTACTCCCGGGAAAGCACAGATACGCAGTATTTT.

The V call is TRBV5-1, the J call TRBJ2-7, with TRBD2 matching 7 bases. This CDR3 has 14 residues. In germline, CDR1 is SGHRS, CDR2 YFSETQ. Unmatched junction bases numbered 0, after V lost 0 bases and J lost 0 bases. DNA for the CDR3: TGCGCCAGCAGCTTGGGGGGGGGCTCCTACGAGCAGTACTTC. Translated, it gives CASSLGGGSYEQYF.

This chain uses TRBV27 with TRBJ2-5; the D is unclear. This CDR3 is built from 14 residues. Germline V gives CDR1 MNHEY, CDR2 SMNVEV (reference sequence). V was cut by 1 base and J by 0 bases, with 6 bases left in between. CDR3 region: CASSLFRYQETQYF. The CDR3 bases are TGTGCCAGCAGTTTATTTCGGTACCAAGAGACCCAGTACTTC.

This chain links TRBV5-1 with TRBJ2-7, with 8 bases fitting TRBD2. This CDR3 has 14 amino acids. In germline, CDR1 is SGHRS, CDR2 YFSETQ. V lost 4 bases, J lost 0 bases, and 3 bases stayed unmatched. In DNA form, the CDR3 reads TGCGCCAGCAGCCCGAGCGGGGGCTCCTACGAGCAGTACTTC. It specifies CASSPSGGSYEQYF.

The chain recombines TRBV12-5 with TRBJ1-2; TRBD1 matches at 12 bases. The germline gives CDR1 LGHNT, CDR2 FRNRAP. The CDR3 contains 16 residues. V lost 0 bases and J lost 7; bases outside the gene matches: 6. The CDR3, as DNA: TGTGCTAGTGGTTTGGTACCGGGACAGGGGGCAGCTGGCTACACCTTC. Translation: CASGLVPGQGAAGYTF.

The genes are TRBV9 and TRBJ1-6; D is undetermined. The germline gives CDR1 SGDLS, CDR2 YYNGEE. The CDR3 extends over 15 amino acids. V lost 0 bases and J 8 bases, leaving 12 bases between the germline ends. CDR3 nucleotides: TGTGCCAGCAGCGTAGATCATTCGGTGTATTCACCCCTCCACTTT. Protein sequence: CASSVDHSVYSPLHF.

The genes are TRBV7-9 and TRBJ2-7, with D possibly being TRBD1 (5 bases). Germline CDR1 and CDR2: SEHNR and FQNEAQ (reference sequence). The V and J ends lost 4 bases and 6 bases respectively, with 10 bases between them. This CDR3 is built from 12 residues. The CDR3 nucleotides are TGTGCCAGCAGCTCCCAGGGATTCGAGCAGTACTTC. Encoded protein: CASSSQGFEQYF.

This clone has a handful of counts. V is TRBV5-4 and J is TRBJ2-1, with 16 bases identical to TRBD2. In germline, CDR1 is SGHNT, CDR2 YYREEE (reference sequence). J lost 8 bases, V lost 4 bases, and 6 bases had no gene match. The CDR3 spans 16 residues. In DNA form, the CDR3 reads TGTGCCAGCAGCCCGGGACTAGCGGGAGGGGGGGATGAGCAGTTCTTC. Protein sequence: CASSPGLAGGGDEQFF.

The chain couples TRBV30 to TRBJ1-5; 7 bases match TRBD1. V shed 1 base, J shed 0 bases, and the junction held 3 bases outside the gene matches. Germline V gives CDR1 GTSNPN, CDR2 SVGIG (reference sequence). The CDR3 extends over 15 amino acids. CDR3 protein: CAWSGGQVSNQPQHF. The CDR3, as DNA: TGTGCCTGGAGTGGCGGACAGGTTAGCAATCAGCCCCAGCATTTT.

This chain links TRBV7-6 with TRBJ2-5, with D possibly being TRBD1 (6 bases). The V end lost 5 bases, the J end lost 4 bases, and 11 bases lay between the germline ends. Germline CDR1 and CDR2: SGHVS and FNYEAQ. CDR3 size: 13 residues. CDR3 DNA sequence: TGTGCCAGCAGCCCCCTACAGGGAGAGACCCAGTACTTC. It translates to CASSPLQGETQYF. The full variable domain, completed using reference TRBV7-6 and TRBJ2-5, is GAGVSQSPRYKVTKRGQDVALRCDPISGHVSLYWYRQALGQGPEFLTYFNYEAQQDKSGLPNDRFSAERPEGSISTLTIQRTEQRDSAMYRCASSPLQGETQYFGPGTRLLVL.

The chain employs TRBV5-6 and TRBJ2-2, with D perhaps matching TRBD2 (6 bases). This CDR3 is built from 14 residues. The V gene's germline CDR1 is SGHDT and CDR2 YYEEEE. Trimming took off 4 bases at V and 4 bases at J, with 11 bases between the two ends. The CDR3 sequence: CASSPAGSTGELFF. The CDR3 DNA sequence: TGTGCCAGCAGCCCCGCCGGGAGCACCGGGGAGCTGTTTTTT.

The V gene is TRBV25-1, the J gene TRBJ2-1; D not certain. V gave up 3 bases and J gave up 7 bases, with 13 bases separating them. Per the germline V gene, CDR1 is MGHDK and CDR2 is SYGVNS. This CDR3 spans 14 amino acids. CDR3 nucleotide sequence: TGTGCCAGCAGTGACTCTGCGGCGGCTAATGAGCAGTTCTTC. Protein product: CASSDSAAANEQFF.

The V call is TRBV25-1, the J call TRBJ2-7, with TRBD1 matching over 8 bases. There are 13 residues in the CDR3. Germline CDR1 is MGHDK and CDR2 is SYGVNS. V shed 5 bases and J 5 bases; nucleotides not matched to a gene: 5. CDR3 nucleotide sequence: TGTGCCAGCAGTCAGGACAGGGTCCACGAGCAGTACTTC. It translates to CASSQDRVHEQYF.

The chain employs TRBV2 and TRBJ2-7, with 9 bases lining up with TRBD1. The CDR3 sequence is 16 residues long. The V gene end was trimmed by 6 bases and the J gene end by 3 bases; junction bases not matched to a gene: 12. The germline V gene has CDR1 SNHLY and CDR2 FYNNEI. The CDR3 DNA follows: TGTGCCAGCAGCGACCCCACACAGGGGGCAGGCTACGAGCAGTACTTC. It specifies CASSDPTQGAGYEQYF.

This chain joins TRBV21-1 and TRBJ1-2; the D call in the table, TRBD1, was not verified against the DNA. TRBV21-1 is annotated as a pseudogene. This CDR3 is 13 amino acids long. The CDR3 region has the DNA TGTGCCAGCAGGGACAGACCCACCCATGGCTACACCTTC. Its protein product is CASRDRPTHGYTF.

J is TRBJ1-1 and V is TRBV5-1, with D hard to call. Trimming left V 0 bases short and J 1 base short, with 7 bases between. This CDR3 spans 14 amino acids. Germline CDR1 is SGHRS and CDR2 is YFSETQ. The CDR3 region has the DNA TGCGCCAGCAGCTTGGTGGAGCCGAACACTGAAGCTTTCTTT. Protein: CASSLVEPNTEAFF.

The chain combines TRBV19 with TRBJ2-5, with TRBD2 matching over 9 bases. The CDR3 covers 15 residues. V was clipped by 11 bases and J by 2 bases; unmatched bases: 12. Germline CDR1 LNHDA, CDR2 SQIVND (reference sequence). The CDR3 spells CAAGGGGARQETQYF. In DNA form, the CDR3 reads TGTGCCGCCGGAGGCGGGGGGGCCCGTCAAGAGACCCAGTACTTC.

The J gene is TRBJ2-7, the V gene TRBV7-2, with a weak D call TRBD2 (5 bases). In germline, CDR1 is SGHTA, CDR2 FQGNSA. The CDR3 totals 13 residues. Deletions cut 5 bases from V and 7 bases from J, with 15 bases between. CDR3 amino acids: CASSQTRSGEQYF. CDR3 bases: TGTGCCAGCAGCCAGACACGTTCGGGGGAGCAGTACTTC.

The chain carries TRBV30 and TRBJ2-4; possibly TRBD2 for D (7 bases). The CDR3 covers 14 residues. Germline values: CDR1 GTSNPN, CDR2 SVGIG (reference sequence). V was pared by 0 bases and J by 8 bases, with 14 bases between. CDR3 sequence: CAWSVRGAIDIQYF. The CDR3 region has the DNA TGTGCCTGGAGTGTACGGGGGGCCATAGACATTCAGTACTTC.

The genes are TRBV28 and TRBJ1-4; D unresolved. From germline, CDR1 is MDHEN and CDR2 SYDVKM. The CDR3 extends over 13 amino acids. Between the trimmed V and J ends, which lost 4 bases and 7 bases, there was a span of 10 bases. The CDR3 protein is CASSSRPGEKLFF. In DNA, the CDR3 is TGTGCCAGCAGTTCCCGCCCGGGTGAAAAACTGTTTTTT. Looking up the rest from reference TRBV28 and TRBJ1-4 gives the full variable domain: DVKVTQSSRYLVKRTGEKVFLECVQDMDHENMFWYRQDPGLGLRLIYFSYDVKMKEKGDIPEGYSVSREKKERFSLILESASTNQTSMYLCASSSRPGEKLFFGSGTQLSVL.

This clone was seen only a few times. V usage is TRBV6-1 and J usage is TRBJ1-1, with D maybe TRBD1 (5 bases). Germline assignment: CDR1 MNHNS and CDR2 SASEGT. V was cut by 3 bases and J by 4 bases, with 18 bases left in between. The CDR3 is 16 residues long. The CDR3 loop is CASSDRDFRWGTEAFF. CDR3 in DNA: TGTGCCAGCAGTGATAGGGACTTCCGCTGGGGCACTGAAGCTTTCTTT.

The chain joins TRBV6-6 to TRBJ2-5; D is undetermined. Germline V gives CDR1 MNHNY, CDR2 SVGAGI (reference sequence). V was cut by 5 bases and J by 5 bases, with 9 bases left in between. The CDR3 consists of 12 residues. Here the CDR3 reads CASSNYGETQYF. The CDR3 nucleotides read TGTGCCAGCAGTAACTACGGGGAGACCCAGTACTTC.

The rearrangement joins TRBV2 to TRBJ1-5; D is perhaps TRBD1 (6 bases). Germline CDR1 and CDR2: SNHLY and FYNNEI. V gave up 5 bases and J gave up 0 bases, with 8 bases separating them. The CDR3 is 14 amino acids. The CDR3 DNA reads TGTGCCAGCAGTAAGGACAGTAGCAATCAGCCCCAGCATTTT. Amino acid sequence: CASSKDSSNQPQHF. Looking up the rest from reference TRBV2 and TRBJ1-5 gives the full variable domain: EPEVTQTPSHQVTQMGQEVILRCVPISNHLYFYWYRQILGQKVEFLVSFYNNEISEKSEIFDDQFSVERPDGSNFTLKIRSTKLEDSAMYFCASSKDSSNQPQHFGDGTRLSIL.